A selection of T cell receptor beta chains follows, all from one sample in a study of neurological immune-mediated disorders. TCRdb passed the 5' RACE reads through MiXCR, listing each CDR3 protein once. The sample consists of approximately 44,000 distinct CDR3 sequences, more than 5% of them appearing once. Material for sequencing was CD4+ T cells from blood. These TCRs come from a woman aged 18-29 years with multiple sclerosis. CDR3s leave out the opening cysteine and the closing phenylalanine or tryptophan.

v_gene	j_gene	CDR3aa
TRBV10-3	TRBJ2-2	AISDPRVITGELF
TRBV29-1	TRBJ2-3	SVDRATALTDTQY
TRBV19	TRBJ1-1	ASSIEAMNTEAF
TRBV14	TRBJ1-6	ASSQGGDRGDSPLH
TRBV6-5	TRBJ2-7	ASSPPDGYEQY
TRBV5-1	TRBJ2-5	ASSHGTAQETQY
TRBV25-1	TRBJ1-1	ASSNPGEGGIAEAF
TRBV11-3	TRBJ2-4	ASSGGGRGAKNIQY
TRBV5-1	TRBJ2-3	ASSLSGGVQDTQY
TRBV20-1	TRBJ2-3	SASRRELTDTQY
TRBV5-1	TRBJ2-2	ASSYAGGGKNTGELF
TRBV20-1	TRBJ1-1	SARDGDTLTTEAF
TRBV20-1	TRBJ2-3	SASRGGSGVGDTQY
TRBV6-5	TRBJ1-5	ASSYRDNQPQH
TRBV5-1	TRBJ2-7	ASSVTGGFEQY
TRBV7-6	TRBJ1-1	ASSQGQVNTEAF
TRBV29-1	TRBJ1-1	SVRLGGTEAF
TRBV20-1	TRBJ1-2	SARKNGQGGGYT
TRBV24-1	TRBJ1-2	ATSDPKRTRSGYT
TRBV30	TRBJ1-1	AWSVHLGPEAF
TRBV6-5	TRBJ2-2	ASSPRGQHTGELF
TRBV20-1	TRBJ2-7	SATGLAGYEQY
TRBV20-1	TRBJ2-5	SARESGWETQY
TRBV20-1	TRBJ1-5	SARVYGTSNQPQH
TRBV7-9	TRBJ2-2	ASSFGLAGGTGELF
TRBV20-1	TRBJ1-1	SAYGTENTEAF
TRBV5-1	TRBJ2-1	ASSLGSTSSSRDEQF
TRBV5-1	TRBJ2-7	ASSLGTGSLGEQY
TRBV9	TRBJ2-5	ASSVGTGGPRETQY
TRBV6-5	TRBJ1-5	ASSYSRAGNQPQH
TRBV14	TRBJ1-4	ASSLRQGLNEKLF
TRBV12-3/TRBV12-4	TRBJ1-4	ASSLGLPGEKLF
TRBV20-1	TRBJ2-3	SARGDSTDTQY
TRBV7-9	TRBJ2-1	ASSPWLAGLNEQF
TRBV12-3/TRBV12-4	TRBJ2-3	ASSVKDTQY
TRBV12-3/TRBV12-4	TRBJ1-2	ASSRTGEN
TRBV20-1	TRBJ2-7	SAIPHDRDYEQY
TRBV5-1	TRBJ2-3	ASSLEGGTDTQY
TRBV7-2	TRBJ2-2	ASSFGGATNTGELF
TRBV12-3/TRBV12-4	TRBJ2-1	ASSLDAGVYNEQF
TRBV28	TRBJ1-2	ASSLSWGPGYT
TRBV6-1	TRBJ2-7	ASSEVWTGPSVEQY
TRBV20-1	TRBJ2-5	ALSGFQETQY
TRBV20-1	TRBJ2-5	SAPKDGQGSGAQY
TRBV6-2/TRBV6-3	TRBJ2-2	ASSYSQREGGGELF
TRBV21-1	TRBJ1-2	ASSKRRDRGLPGIDYGYT
TRBV5-1	TRBJ2-3	ASSSRQGGPTDTQY
TRBV7-2	TRBJ1-5	ASSLTGGSGNQPQH
TRBV24-1	TRBJ2-1	ATSDRAGTGGRNEQF
TRBV19	TRBJ2-6	ASSRSGTGDFHSGANVLT
TRBV5-6	TRBJ1-1	ASSSPGGVRGTEAF
TRBV18	TRBJ2-5	ASSVRDGRQETQY
TRBV7-9	TRBJ2-1	ASQGRGKENNEQF
TRBV20-1	TRBJ2-3	SAGGTSGPSSTDTQY
TRBV6-2/TRBV6-3	TRBJ2-3	ASSYPNGQGRITDTQY
TRBV20-1	TRBJ2-1	SARSSGNALPYNEQF
TRBV5-1	TRBJ2-1	ASSLEVATNEQF
TRBV6-1	TRBJ2-1	ASSMAGGVAYNEQF
TRBV2	TRBJ2-3	ASSFPGQGADTQY
TRBV7-9	TRBJ1-2	ASSLERGGYT